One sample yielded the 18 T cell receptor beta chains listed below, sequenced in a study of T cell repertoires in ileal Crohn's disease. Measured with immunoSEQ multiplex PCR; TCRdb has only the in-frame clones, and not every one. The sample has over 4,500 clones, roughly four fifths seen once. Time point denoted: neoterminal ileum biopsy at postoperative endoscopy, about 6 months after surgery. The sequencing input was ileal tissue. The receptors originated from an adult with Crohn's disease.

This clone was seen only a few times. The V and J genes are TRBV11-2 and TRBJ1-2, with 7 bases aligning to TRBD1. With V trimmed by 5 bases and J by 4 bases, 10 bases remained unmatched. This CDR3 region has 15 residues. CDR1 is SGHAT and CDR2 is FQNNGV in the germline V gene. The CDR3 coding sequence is TGTGCCAGCAGCCCTCCGGGACAGCGTACCTATGGCTACACCTTC. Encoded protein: CASSPPGQRTYGYTF.

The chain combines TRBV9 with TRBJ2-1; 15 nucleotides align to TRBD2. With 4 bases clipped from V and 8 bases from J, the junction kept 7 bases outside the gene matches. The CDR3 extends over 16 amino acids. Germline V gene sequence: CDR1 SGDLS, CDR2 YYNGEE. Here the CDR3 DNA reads TGTGCCAGCAGCACCAGGACTAGCGGGAGGGTGGATGAGCAGTTCTTC. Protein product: CASSTRTSGRVDEQFF. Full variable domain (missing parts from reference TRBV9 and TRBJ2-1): DSGVTQTPKHLITATGQRVTLRCSPRSGDLSVYWYQQSLDQGLQFLIQYYNGEERAKGNILERFSAQQFPDLHSELNLSSLELGDSALYFCASSTRTSGRVDEQFFGPGTRLTVL.

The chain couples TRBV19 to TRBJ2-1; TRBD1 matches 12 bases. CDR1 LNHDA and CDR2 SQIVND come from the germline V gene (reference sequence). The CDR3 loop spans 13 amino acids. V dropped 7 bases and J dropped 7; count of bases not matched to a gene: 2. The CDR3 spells CASKGQGANEQFF. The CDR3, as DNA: TGTGCCAGTAAGGGACAGGGGGCGAATGAGCAGTTCTTC.

CDR3 coding DNA: TGTGCCAGCAGTTACTCTGGGACTAGCGGGTCAGAGACCCAGTACTTC. It specifies CASSYSGTSGSETQYF. The chain joins TRBV6-5 to TRBJ2-5, with 12 nucleotides matching TRBD2. The germline CDR1 and CDR2 sequences are MNHEY and SVGAGI. The CDR3 totals 16 residues. V dropped 0 bases and J dropped 4; count of bases not matched to a gene: 3.

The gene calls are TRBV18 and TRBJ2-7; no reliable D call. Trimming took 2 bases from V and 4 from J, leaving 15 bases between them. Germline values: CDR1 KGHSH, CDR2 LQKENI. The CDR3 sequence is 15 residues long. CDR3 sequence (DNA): TGTGCCAGCTCACCAACGGGCCGAACGAGGTACGAGCAGTACTTC. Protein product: CASSPTGRTRYEQYF.

Written as DNA, the CDR3 is TGTGCCATCATGGATAGCGGCTACGAGCAGTACTTC. It codes for CAIMDSGYEQYF. The chain joins TRBV10-3 to TRBJ2-7; D perhaps matches TRBD2 (6 bases). Germline CDR1 and CDR2: ENHRY and SYGVKD. This CDR3 spans 12 amino acids. The V and J ends lost 7 bases and 3 bases respectively, with 10 bases between them.

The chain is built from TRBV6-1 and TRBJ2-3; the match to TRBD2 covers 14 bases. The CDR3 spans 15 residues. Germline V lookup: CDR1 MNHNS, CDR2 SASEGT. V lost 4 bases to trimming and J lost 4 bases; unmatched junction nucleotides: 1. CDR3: CASSGLAGGPDTQYF. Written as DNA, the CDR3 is TGTGCCAGCAGTGGACTAGCGGGAGGGCCAGATACGCAGTATTTT.

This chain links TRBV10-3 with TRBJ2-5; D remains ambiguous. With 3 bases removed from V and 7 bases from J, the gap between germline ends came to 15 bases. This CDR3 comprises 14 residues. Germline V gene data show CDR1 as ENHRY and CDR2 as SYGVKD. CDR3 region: CAISEQGPGGTQYF. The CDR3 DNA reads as TGTGCCATCAGTGAACAAGGGCCAGGCGGGACCCAGTACTTC.

As DNA, the CDR3 is TGTGCCAGCAGTTCAGGGGGGGTGTATCAGCCCCAGCATTTT. Its translation is CASSSGGVYQPQHF. This chain links TRBV27 with TRBJ1-5; the match to TRBD1 covers 7 bases. The J segment lost 5 bases and the V segment lost 4 bases, leaving 5 bases of the junction unmatched. CDR1 and CDR2 (germline): MNHEY, SMNVEV (reference sequence). The CDR3 is made up of 14 amino acids.

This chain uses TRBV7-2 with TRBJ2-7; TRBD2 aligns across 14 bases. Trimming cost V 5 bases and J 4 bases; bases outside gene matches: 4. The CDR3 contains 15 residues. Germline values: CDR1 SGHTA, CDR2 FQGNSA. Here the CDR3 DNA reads TGTGCCAGCAGCCCCCGACTAGCGGGAGGGTACGAGCAGTACTTC. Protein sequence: CASSPRLAGGYEQYF.

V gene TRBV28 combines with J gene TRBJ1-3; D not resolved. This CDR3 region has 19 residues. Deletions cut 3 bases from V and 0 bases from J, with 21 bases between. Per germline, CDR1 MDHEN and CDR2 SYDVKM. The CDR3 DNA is TGTGCCAGCAGTTTCGACCGACCTCCGACCTTCAACTCTGGAAACACCATATATTTT. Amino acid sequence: CASSFDRPPTFNSGNTIYF.

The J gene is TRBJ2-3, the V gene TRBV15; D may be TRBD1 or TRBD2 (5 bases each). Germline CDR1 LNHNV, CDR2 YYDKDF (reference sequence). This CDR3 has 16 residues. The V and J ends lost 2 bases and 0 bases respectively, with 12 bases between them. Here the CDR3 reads CATSRKGSLSTDTQYF. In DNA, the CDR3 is TGTGCCACCAGCAGAAAGGGGAGTTTAAGCACAGATACGCAGTATTTT.

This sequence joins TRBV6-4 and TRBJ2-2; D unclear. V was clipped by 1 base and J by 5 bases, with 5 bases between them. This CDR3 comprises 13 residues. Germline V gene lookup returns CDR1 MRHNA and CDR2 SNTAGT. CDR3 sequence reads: CASSDLGTGELFF. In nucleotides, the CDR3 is TGTGCCAGCAGTGACTTGGGGACCGGGGAGCTGTTTTTT.

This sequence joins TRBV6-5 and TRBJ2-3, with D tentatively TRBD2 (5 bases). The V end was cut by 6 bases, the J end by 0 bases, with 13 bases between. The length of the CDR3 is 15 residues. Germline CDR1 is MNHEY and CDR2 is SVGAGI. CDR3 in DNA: TGTGCCAGCAGAAAACGGAGCGGCAGCACAGATACGCAGTATTTT. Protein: CASRKRSGSTDTQYF.

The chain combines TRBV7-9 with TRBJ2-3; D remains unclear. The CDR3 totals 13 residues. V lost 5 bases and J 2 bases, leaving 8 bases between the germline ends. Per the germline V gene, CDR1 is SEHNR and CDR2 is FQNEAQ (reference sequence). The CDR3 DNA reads TGTGCCAGCAGCCTGGGCCTCACAGATACGCAGTATTTT. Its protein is CASSLGLTDTQYF.

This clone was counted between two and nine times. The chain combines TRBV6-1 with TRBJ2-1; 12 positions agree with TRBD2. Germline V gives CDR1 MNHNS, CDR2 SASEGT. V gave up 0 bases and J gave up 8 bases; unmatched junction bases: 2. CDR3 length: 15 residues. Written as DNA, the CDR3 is TGTGCCAGCAGTGAAGCGGCTAGCGGGAGGGATGAGCAGTTCTTC. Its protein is CASSEAASGRDEQFF.

The CDR3 here is CASSFSSAYEQYF. CDR3 in DNA: TGTGCCAGCAGCTTCAGTTCCGCGTACGAGCAGTACTTC. The chain has TRBV5-8 and TRBJ2-7; no definite D call. V lost 2 bases and J lost 4, with 10 bases in between. This CDR3 has 13 amino acids. Germline V gene sequence: CDR1 SGHTS, CDR2 YDEGEE. The whole variable domain, remainder taken from reference TRBV5-8 and TRBJ2-7, is EAGVTQSPTHLIKTRGQQATLRCSPISGHTSVYWYQQALGLGLQFLLWYDEGEERNRGNFPPRFSGRQFPNYSSELNVNALELEDSALYLCASSFSSAYEQYFGPGTRLTVT.

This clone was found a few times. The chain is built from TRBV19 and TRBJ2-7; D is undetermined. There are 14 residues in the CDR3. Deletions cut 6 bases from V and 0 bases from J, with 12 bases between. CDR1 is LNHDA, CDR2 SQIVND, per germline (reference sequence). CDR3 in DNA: TGTGCCAGTAGATCTGTTGCGAACTCCTACGAGCAGTACTTC. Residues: CASRSVANSYEQYF.